What follows are 32 T cell receptor beta chains derived from one specimen sequenced in a study of human T cells and chemical hapten exposure. Time point of the sample: pre-sensitization, week 0. Treatment here: therapeutic diphenylcyclopropenone sensitization with weekly scalp DPC. Using its own MiXCR run on the RACE reads, TCRdb lists one record per CDR3 protein. The sample includes 350,000 to 450,000 distinct CDR3 sequences, 5.1% of them seen just once. Sequences were derived from whole blood, sampled in connection with sensitization to the hapten diphenylcyclopropenone (DPC). These receptors originate from a woman aged 50 to 65 with alopecia areata. Some clones in this sample may be carry-over from other donors' samples.

V is TRBV24-1 and J is TRBJ2-3; no clear D. The CDR3 contains 12 residues. Germline V gene lookup returns CDR1 KGHDR and CDR2 SFDVKD. Trimming shortened V by 5 bases and J by 2 bases, and 4 bases separated the two germline ends. CDR3 nucleotide sequence: TGTGCCACCAGTGGGCCCACAGATACGCAGTATTTT. Translation: CATSGPTDTQYF.

This clonotype was observed many times. The chain employs TRBV6-5 and TRBJ2-3, with D uncertain. Germline V gene data show CDR1 as MNHEY and CDR2 as SVGAGI. With 6 bases removed from V and 2 bases from J, the gap between germline ends came to 6 bases. The CDR3 consists of 12 residues. The CDR3 DNA sequence: TGTGCCAGCAGCACTCCCACAGATACGCAGTATTTT. It specifies CASSTPTDTQYF.

The V call is TRBV10-3, the J call TRBJ2-4; 7 nucleotides line up with TRBD1. Trimming cost V 3 bases and J 1 base; bases outside gene matches: 3. The CDR3 consists of 15 residues. The germline gives CDR1 ENHRY, CDR2 SYGVKD. The CDR3 DNA sequence: TGTGCCATCAGTGATAAGGACAGGGCCAAAAACATTCAGTACTTC. It codes for CAISDKDRAKNIQYF.

This clonotype was counted only a few times. This chain links TRBV29-1 with TRBJ1-3; D remains unclear. The germline CDR1 and CDR2 sequences are SQVTM and ANQGSEA. The CDR3 is 13 residues long. Trimming shortened V by 5 bases and J by 4 bases, and 12 bases separated the two germline ends. The CDR3 is CSVYGRLGNTIYF. The CDR3 nucleotides read TGCAGCGTTTACGGACGATTAGGAAACACCATATATTTT.

The chain carries TRBV6-6 and TRBJ1-5, with D unclear. The length of the CDR3 is 14 residues. V gave up 7 bases and J gave up 5 bases, with 15 bases separating them. CDR1 and CDR2 from the germline V gene are MNHNY and SVGAGI (reference sequence). In nucleotides, the CDR3 is TGTGCCAGCACCCTGAGAGAGGGATATCAGCCCCAGCATTTT. Encoded protein: CASTLREGYQPQHF.

At least ten counts were recorded for this clonotype. V and J are TRBV13 and TRBJ2-1, with 9 bases identical to TRBD1. Germline values: CDR1 PRHDT, CDR2 FYEKMQ (reference sequence). The CDR3 spans 16 residues. The trim removed 5 bases at V and 1 base at J, leaving 6 bases unmatched. CDR3 nucleotide sequence: TGTGCCAGCAGCACTGGGACAGGGAGGTCCTACAATGAGCAGTTCTTC. Translated, it gives CASSTGTGRSYNEQFF.

This clonotype occurred many times. The chain has TRBV10-3 and TRBJ1-4, with D unresolved. Germline V gene sequence: CDR1 ENHRY, CDR2 SYGVKD. Trimming took 4 bases from V and 4 from J, leaving 13 bases between them. The CDR3 is made up of 15 amino acids. The CDR3 spells CAISADAAYNEKLFF. The CDR3 region has the DNA TGTGCCATCAGTGCGGACGCGGCCTATAATGAAAAACTGTTTTTT.

At least ten counts were recorded for this clonotype. The V call is TRBV9, the J call TRBJ2-5; D unclear. The germline V gene encodes CDR1 SGDLS and CDR2 YYNGEE. The length of the CDR3 is 15 residues. V dropped 0 bases and J dropped 2 bases, with 11 bases sitting between them. CDR3 coding DNA: TGTGCCAGCAGCGTAGCCGGAAGTCGACAAGAGACCCAGTACTTC. This codes for CASSVAGSRQETQYF.

A few counts support this clonotype. The chain is built from TRBV12-3 or TRBV12-4 and TRBJ2-3, with 7 bases that match TRBD2. The CDR3 totals 14 residues. J was trimmed by 4 bases and V by 5 bases; bases with no gene match: 6. As DNA, the CDR3 is TGTGCCAGCAGTCGACTAGCCCGGGCAGATACGCAGTATTTT. Its translation is CASSRLARADTQYF.

This clonotype has a handful of counts. The chain recombines TRBV4-1 with TRBJ1-2; D call uncertain. The CDR3 length is 15 residues. Trimming pared 0 bases from V and 4 bases from J, leaving 12 bases between. Germline CDR1 is MGHRA and CDR2 is YSYEKL. The CDR3 protein is CASSQDAQVLYGYTF. The CDR3 region has the DNA TGCGCCAGCAGCCAAGATGCCCAGGTCCTCTATGGCTACACCTTC.

This clonotype has ten or more counts. This rearrangement joins TRBV7-2 to TRBJ2-7, with 9 positions matching TRBD2. This CDR3 comprises 16 residues. V was pared by 4 bases and J by 5 bases, with 12 bases of the junction left unmatched. CDR1 SGHTA and CDR2 FQGNSA come from the germline V gene. The CDR3 DNA follows: TGTGCCAGCAGCTCTCTACTAAGCGGGGGGCGTGACGAGCAGTACTTC. Translated: CASSSLLSGGRDEQYF.

In this sample, this clonotype turned up many times. This sequence joins TRBV5-1 and TRBJ1-2; D not certain. The germline V gene encodes CDR1 SGHRS and CDR2 YFSETQ. CDR3 length equals 14 residues. Trimming took off 2 bases at V and 4 bases at J, with 12 bases between the two ends. The DNA of the CDR3 is TGCGCCAGCAGCTTTGGGGAGGCAACCTATGGCTACACCTTC. It codes for CASSFGEATYGYTF.

Many counts were recorded for this clonotype. The rearrangement links TRBV20-1 to TRBJ2-1; maybe TRBD2 (6 bases). The CDR3 runs 14 residues. In germline, CDR1 is DFQATT, CDR2 SNEGSKA (reference sequence). The germline V and J ends were trimmed by 5 bases and 4 bases, with 15 bases remaining between them. CDR3 loop: CSAPASVNYNEQFF. In nucleotides, the CDR3 is TGCAGTGCTCCGGCTAGCGTAAATTACAATGAGCAGTTCTTC.

This clonotype has at least ten counts. The rearrangement uses TRBV6-2 or TRBV6-3 and TRBJ2-1; 8 bases fit TRBD1. The trim removed 0 bases at V and 6 bases at J, leaving 7 bases unmatched. Germline V gene lookup returns CDR1 MNHEY and CDR2 SVGEGT. The CDR3 totals 16 residues. In DNA form, the CDR3 reads TGTGCCAGCAGTTACTCGGATGGACAGGGAGGCAATGAGCAGTTCTTC. This translates into CASSYSDGQGGNEQFF.

In its sample, this clonotype was seen a few times. The CDR3 DNA reads as TGCGCCAGCAGCCAAGATCGCAGGGCCCGCTCCTACGAGCAGTACTTC. This codes for CASSQDRRARSYEQYF. The chain links TRBV4-3 to TRBJ2-7, with D maybe TRBD1 (5 bases). Looked up from germline, CDR1 is LGHNA and CDR2 is YSLEER. Trimming shortened V by 0 bases and J by 0 bases, and 12 bases separated the two germline ends. The CDR3 runs to 16 residues.

This clonotype was detected only a few times. V is TRBV12-3 or TRBV12-4 and J is TRBJ1-1, with D possibly TRBD1 on 5 matching bases. Trimming removed 2 bases from V and 4 bases from J, with 11 bases in between. The CDR3 runs to 14 residues. CDR3 DNA: TGTGCCAGCAGTTTATTCGGCCAGGGCACTGAAGCTTTCTTT. Its translation: CASSLFGQGTEAFF.

Many counts were recorded for this clonotype. V and J are TRBV27 and TRBJ2-2, with 8 nucleotides matching TRBD1. The germline gives CDR1 MNHEY, CDR2 SMNVEV (reference sequence). This CDR3 is 14 amino acids long. After removal of 6 bases from V and 7 bases from J, the junction contained 7 bases not matched to a gene. The CDR3 bases are TGTGCCAGCAGCCGGGGACAGGTCGTCGGGGAGCTGTTTTTT. Its protein product is CASSRGQVVGELFF.

A remark on this clonotype: Mismatch with germline at one junction end may stem from a read error. The V call is TRBV24-1, the J call TRBJ2-1, with D perhaps matching TRBD1 (6 bases). This CDR3 is built from 16 residues. Germline assignment: CDR1 KGHDR and CDR2 SFDVKD. CDR3 sequence reads: CATSDHRESSFNEQFF. In DNA form, the CDR3 reads TGTGCCACCAGTGATCACAGGGAGAGCTCCTTCAATGAGCAGTTCTTC.

The chain uses TRBV5-1 and TRBJ2-3; D is uncertain. CDR1 and CDR2 (germline): SGHRS, YFSETQ. V was pared by 4 bases and J by 7 bases, with 13 bases between. CDR3 size: 13 residues. The CDR3 DNA reads TGCGCCAGCAGCCCGACTGAGACCTATACGCAGTATTTT. Amino acids: CASSPTETYTQYF. Using reference TRBV5-1 and TRBJ2-3 for the parts outside the CDR3, the full variable domain is KAGVTQTPRYLIKTRGQQVTLSCSPISGHRSVSWYQQTPGQGLQFLFEYFSETQRNKGNFPGRFSGRQFSNSRSEMNVSTLELGDSALYLCASSPTETYTQYFGPGTRLTVL.

This clonotype was observed at least ten times. This chain uses TRBV7-9 with TRBJ2-7; D may correspond to TRBD1 or TRBD2 (5 bases each). V lost 4 bases and J 6 bases, leaving 16 bases between the germline ends. This CDR3 spans 14 amino acids. Looked up from germline, CDR1 is SEHNR and CDR2 is FQNEAQ (reference sequence). CDR3 sequence (DNA): TGTGCCAGCAGCTCCCGGGACGGAGTTAGCGAGCAGTACTTC. Translated: CASSSRDGVSEQYF.

This clonotype has ten or more counts. The genes are TRBV12-3 or TRBV12-4 and TRBJ2-1; 8 bases are shared with TRBD2. Losses at the gene ends were 6 bases for V and 4 bases for J; bases not matched to a gene: 11. The CDR3 runs 16 residues. CDR3 amino acids: CASSTRGALLYNEQFF. The CDR3 DNA is TGTGCCAGCAGCACGCGGGGGGCCCTATTATACAATGAGCAGTTCTTC.

In its sample, this clonotype was seen many times. The CDR3 loop is CASSKGGGTEAFF. The CDR3 bases are TGTGCCAGCAGCAAAGGAGGGGGGACTGAAGCTTTCTTT. V is TRBV21-1 and J is TRBJ1-1; the DNA was not compared with TRBD1, the D call given in the table. TRBV21-1 is labeled a pseudogene. The CDR3 covers 13 residues.

This clonotype was recorded a few times. This rearrangement joins TRBV7-9 to TRBJ2-7; D remains ambiguous. CDR3 size: 14 residues. V was cut by 5 bases and J by 2 bases, with 13 bases left in between. CDR1 SEHNR and CDR2 FQNEAQ come from the germline V gene (reference sequence). The CDR3 region is CASSPLGHPYEQYF. The CDR3 nucleotides read TGTGCCAGCAGCCCCCTCGGGCACCCCTACGAGCAGTACTTC.

This clonotype was found many times. V and J are TRBV20-1 and TRBJ1-1; tentative D call: TRBD1 (6 bases). With 6 bases removed from V and 8 bases from J, the gap between germline ends came to 19 bases. The CDR3 contains 13 residues. Germline V lookup: CDR1 DFQATT, CDR2 SNEGSKA (reference sequence). CDR3 sequence: CSAVQGRSLEAFF. The CDR3 DNA reads as TGCAGTGCCGTACAGGGACGATCACTAGAAGCTTTCTTT.

This clonotype was seen many times. V is TRBV12-3 or TRBV12-4 and J is TRBJ1-3; D ambiguous. The CDR3 totals 13 residues. Trimming took 6 bases from V and 1 from J, leaving 7 bases between them. The CDR3 loop reads CASREGSGNTIYF. For the CDR3, the DNA is TGTGCCAGCAGAGAGGGTTCTGGAAACACCATATATTTT.

Only a few counts were recorded for this clonotype. The J gene is TRBJ1-2, the V gene TRBV5-6; no firm D call. This CDR3 is built from 12 residues. Per the germline V gene, CDR1 is SGHDT and CDR2 is YYEEEE. V shed 4 bases and J shed 5 bases, with 9 bases lying between them. The CDR3 sequence: CASSPELYGYTF. The DNA of the CDR3 is TGTGCCAGCAGCCCGGAGCTATATGGCTACACCTTC.

Many counts were recorded for this clonotype. The J gene is TRBJ1-1, the V gene TRBV12-3 or TRBV12-4, with TRBD1 matching 7 bases. V lost 6 bases, J lost 5 bases, and 6 bases stayed unmatched. The CDR3 contains 13 residues. The CDR3 reads CASRRGRSTEAFF. The CDR3 DNA follows: TGTGCCAGCAGGAGGGGGCGGTCGACTGAAGCTTTCTTT.

This clonotype was seen ten or more times. The V and J genes are TRBV5-1 and TRBJ2-3, with 8 nucleotides matching TRBD2. The ends lost 7 bases at V and 0 bases at J; junction bases unmatched: 4. The CDR3 contains 14 residues. From germline, CDR1 is SGHRS and CDR2 YFSETQ. CDR3 protein: CASREGPSTDTQYF. The CDR3 DNA is TGCGCCAGCCGGGAGGGGCCTAGCACAGATACGCAGTATTTT.

The sample holds many counts of this clonotype. This chain connects TRBV15 to TRBJ1-6; D gene uncertain. Looked up from germline, CDR1 is LNHNV and CDR2 is YYDKDF (reference sequence). The V end was cut by 1 base, the J end by 5 bases, with 9 bases between. This CDR3 comprises 15 residues. The CDR3 DNA is TGTGCCACCAGCAGAGGGACGGGGAATAATTCACCCCTCCACTTT. Its translation is CATSRGTGNNSPLHF.

This clonotype was counted only a few times. The genes are TRBV12-3 or TRBV12-4 and TRBJ2-7; tentative D call: TRBD2 (5 bases). V was cut by 5 bases and J by 9 bases, with 11 bases left in between. This CDR3 contains 11 residues. CDR3 DNA: TGTGCCAGCAGTCACAGTGCGGGGCAGTACTTC. Its translation is CASSHSAGQYF.

The sample holds a few counts of this clonotype. The genes are TRBV11-2 and TRBJ1-1; the match to TRBD1 covers 7 bases. There are 15 residues in the CDR3. With V trimmed by 7 bases and J by 3 bases, 11 bases remained unmatched. Per germline, CDR1 SGHAT and CDR2 FQNNGV. CDR3 amino acids: CASIPLGQGDTEAFF. The CDR3 DNA sequence: TGTGCCAGCATCCCCCTGGGCCAGGGGGACACTGAAGCTTTCTTT.

This clonotype has a count of ten or more. The chain joins TRBV30 to TRBJ1-1, with D possibly being TRBD1 (6 bases). The CDR3 spans 13 residues. Deletions cut 0 bases from V and 3 bases from J, with 8 bases between. Germline-derived CDR1 and CDR2 are GTSNPN and SVGIG (reference sequence). The DNA of the CDR3 is TGTGCCTGGAGTGTCTCAGGGGACACTGAAGCTTTCTTT. Protein product: CAWSVSGDTEAFF.